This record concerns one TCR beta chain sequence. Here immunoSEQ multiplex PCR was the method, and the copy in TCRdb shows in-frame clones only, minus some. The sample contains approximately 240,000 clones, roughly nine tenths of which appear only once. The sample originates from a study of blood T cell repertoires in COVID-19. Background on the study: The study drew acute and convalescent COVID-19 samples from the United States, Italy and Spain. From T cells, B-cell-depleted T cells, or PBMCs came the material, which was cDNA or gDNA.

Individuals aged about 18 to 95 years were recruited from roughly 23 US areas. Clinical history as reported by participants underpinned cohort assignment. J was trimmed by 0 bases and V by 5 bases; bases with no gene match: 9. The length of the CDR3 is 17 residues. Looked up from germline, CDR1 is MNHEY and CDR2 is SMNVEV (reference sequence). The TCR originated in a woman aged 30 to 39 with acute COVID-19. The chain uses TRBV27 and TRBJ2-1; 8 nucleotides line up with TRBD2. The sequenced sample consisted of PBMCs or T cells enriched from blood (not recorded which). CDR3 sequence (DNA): TGTGCCAGCAGTGCCTCATTAGCGGGACCCTCCTACAATGAGCAGTTCTTC. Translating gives CASSASLAGPSYNEQFF.